Given below is one T cell receptor (beta chain) in context. The antigen is not known. This CDR3 has 15 amino acids. The V segment lost 5 bases and the J segment 1 base; nucleotides outside the gene matches: 7. Germline V gene sequence: CDR1 PRHDT, CDR2 FYEKMQ (reference sequence). Only CD45RO-negative cells positively selected for CCR7 counted as naive CD8 cells, so terminally differentiated effector memory CD45RA+ cells were excluded. Donors had no recently reported acute infections or vaccinations and were HIV-negative. Sequenced by immunoSEQ multiplex PCR; TCRdb stores in-frame clones only, minus some. The repertoire holds millions of clones, with approximately 94% as singletons. This sample stems from a study of shared clonotypes between healthy human individuals. Study-wide context: With ages of 18 to 49, the donors were two women and a few men. General study points: The generation probabilities recorded for non-shared clonotypes fell below those of clonotypes shared by all four donors. Sampling was confined to blood; repertoires within tissues likely differ.

Sequencing was carried out using naive CD8+ T cells from PBMCs. V and J are TRBV13 and TRBJ2-7; 8 positions match TRBD1. The receptor's source is a man aged 18-30 years in good health. Some clones in this sample may be carry-over from other donors' samples. CDR3 loop: CASSRPGTGSYEQYF. The CDR3 DNA sequence: TGTGCCAGCAGCCGTCCCGGGACAGGTTCCTACGAGCAGTACTTC. Complete variable domain (other parts from reference TRBV13 and TRBJ2-7): AAGVIQSPRHLIKEKRETATLKCYPIPRHDTVYWYQQGPGQDPQFLISFYEKMQSDKGSIPDRFSAQQFSDYHSELNMSSLELGDSALYFCASSRPGTGSYEQYFGPGTRLTVT.